The clone carrying this TCR beta chain was seen more than once but under ten times. The CDR3 length is 17 residues. V dropped 0 bases and J dropped 2 bases, with 16 bases sitting between them. Germline loops: CDR1 LNHNV, CDR2 YYDKDF (reference sequence). The data were taken from a study of T cells in Graves' hyperthyroidism and ophthalmopathy. Template material for amplifying TCR beta CDR3 regions consisted of RNA transcripts. Researchers ran a first-round RT-PCR on the TCR CDR3 using the HTBI primer set. Each CDR3 protein is one row after TCRdb ran MiXCR on the multiplex PCR reads. The sample holds about 320,000 distinct CDR3 sequences, 16% seen once.

The TCR comes from a man aged 30 to 45 with Graves' hyperthyroidism. The sequencing input was blood. The rearrangement joins TRBV15 to TRBJ2-5; D gene ambiguous. This chain's CDR3 is CATSRELHGDLQETQYF. The CDR3 DNA sequence: TGTGCCACCAGCAGAGAACTTCACGGAGATCTACAAGAGACCCAGTACTTC. Drawing the rest from reference TRBV15 and TRBJ2-5, the complete variable domain is DAMVIQNPRYQVTQFGKPVTLSCSQTLNHNVMYWYQQKSSQAPKLLFHYYDKDFNNEADTPDNFQSRRPNTSFCFLDIRSPGLGDTAMYLCATSRELHGDLQETQYFGPGTRLLVL.